This T cell receptor beta chain stems from a study of PD-1 blockade in classical Hodgkin lymphoma. Unmatched junction bases numbered 2, after V lost 4 bases and J lost 3 bases. This CDR3 has 13 residues. Germline V CDR1 and CDR2: KGHSH, LQKENI. The repertoire was sequenced with immunoSEQ multiplex PCR; TCRdb's copy has only in-frame clones and lacks some. Of tens of thousands of clones in the sample, roughly 93% were seen once. Whole-study findings and limits: Healthy donors were reported to have higher baseline TCR diversity than newly diagnosed patients.

The time point: newly diagnosed, previously untreated cHL patient sample. For comparison, PBMCs from newly diagnosed, untreated classical Hodgkin lymphoma were used. Worth noting for this clone: Antigen: not known.

This chain uses TRBV18 with TRBJ2-5; 7 bases are a match to TRBD1. The sequenced sample was peripheral blood mononuclear cells (PBMCs). This clonotype was sampled from a human donor with classical Hodgkin lymphoma. The CDR3 DNA reads as TGTGCCAGCTCACGGGGACAGAAAGAGACCCAGTACTTC. Its translation: CASSRGQKETQYF.